What follows are 14 T cell receptor beta chains derived from one specimen sequenced in a study of T cell clonality in common variable immunodeficiency. Clones were read by immunoSEQ multiplex PCR, and TCRdb kept only the in-frame ones, dropping some. The sample has under 50,000 clones, none seen only once. The sample consisted of peripheral blood mononuclear cells. All receptors come from a person between 18 and 69 years old in good health.

There are a few counts of this clone. Read coverage stops 3 residues before the CDR3 terminus; the germline J gene supplies the remainder. V gene TRBV30 combines with J gene TRBJ1-5, with D possibly being TRBD1 (6 bases). The CDR3 runs 16 residues. Germline V gene data show CDR1 as GTSNPN and CDR2 as SVGIG (reference sequence). The CDR3 sequence is CAWSVFSGGATDPQHF. Partial CDR3 DNA: TGTGCCTGGAGTGTATTTAGCGGGGGGGCGACAGATCCC.

Of note for this clone: The missing CDR3 end, 3 residues past where the read stops, is filled in from the germline J gene. This chain joins TRBV30 and TRBJ1-1; D gene unclear. This CDR3 is built from 12 residues. With 1 base removed from V and 1 base from J, the gap between germline ends came to 4 bases. CDR1 and CDR2 (germline): GTSNPN, SVGIG (reference sequence). CDR3 DNA, as far as it was read: TGTGCCTGGAGTGACACGAACACTGAA. Its protein is CAWSDTNTE. The full CDR3 reads CAWSDTNTEAFF.

This clone appeared many times. From the germline J gene comes the end of the CDR3, since the read stops 3 residues before it. The V gene is TRBV7-6, the J gene TRBJ1-3; D gene unclear. The ends were cut back, 4 bases at V and 6 bases at J, with 13 bases in the middle. Germline V gene data show CDR1 as SGHVS and CDR2 as FNYEAQ. This CDR3 comprises 14 residues. The CDR3 region is CASSSRESLNTIYF. CDR3 bases read: TGTGCCAGCAGCTCCCGCGAGTCCCTAAACACC.

This clone has ten or more counts. Read coverage stops 3 residues before the CDR3 terminus; the germline J gene supplies the remainder. The rearrangement links TRBV15 to TRBJ2-1; D might be TRBD1 (6 bases). The germline gives CDR1 LNHNV, CDR2 YYDKDF (reference sequence). The CDR3 contains 14 residues. V shed 8 bases and J shed 2 bases, with 13 bases lying between them. The CDR3 bases that were read are TGTGCCACCCGCACAGGGAGTCCCTACAATGAG. Translated, it gives CATRTGSPYNE. The entire CDR3 reads CATRTGSPYNEQFF.

Ten or more counts support this clone. CDR3 in amino acids: CAWSYGVNYGYTF. CDR3 DNA, as far as it was read: TGTGCCTGGAGTTACGGTGTCAACTATGGC. The V and J genes are TRBV30 and TRBJ1-2; D is ambiguous. Sequencing ends 3 residues short of the CDR3 end; the germline J gene provides the rest. The CDR3 is 13 residues long. Trimming pared 2 bases from V and 2 bases from J, leaving 9 bases between. CDR1 GTSNPN and CDR2 SVGIG come from the germline V gene (reference sequence).

This clone has a count of ten or more. The sequenced fragment ends 3 residues before the CDR3 boundary, so the rest is inferred from the germline J gene. The J gene is TRBJ1-2, the V gene TRBV14, with no clear D. The V and J ends lost 1 base and 2 bases respectively, with 14 bases between them. Germline V gene data show CDR1 as SGHDN and CDR2 as FVKESK. There are 16 residues in the CDR3. The sequenced CDR3 bases are TGTGCCAGCAGCCAAGGTGGACTAGCCTCCAACTATGGC. This encodes CASSQGGLASNYG. The CDR3 in its entirety is CASSQGGLASNYGYTF.

A remark on this clone: The read terminates 3 residues ahead of where the CDR3 ends, so the germline J gene completes it. The V gene is TRBV10-2, the J gene TRBJ1-6, with TRBD1 identical over 7 bases. The trim removed 6 bases at V and 8 bases at J, leaving 4 bases unmatched. The CDR3 sequence is 13 residues long. Germline CDR1 WSHSY, CDR2 SAAADI. The sequenced part of the CDR3 DNA is TGCGCCAGCAGGGACAGGAGTGATTCACCC. Protein: CASRDRSDSP. The CDR3 in its entirety is CASRDRSDSPLHF.

In its sample, this clone was seen many times. Read data end 3 residues before the CDR3 end; the end is taken from the germline J gene. The chain employs TRBV20-1 and TRBJ1-2; TRBD1 aligns across 9 bases. The CDR3 spans 15 residues. Trimming cost V 5 bases and J 6 bases; bases outside gene matches: 13. Germline assignment: CDR1 DFQATT and CDR2 SNEGSKA (reference sequence). The DNA read from the CDR3 is TGCAGTGCTCCGGGACAGGGCCCTAAGAGCCATGGC. This sequence encodes CSAPGQGPKSHG. The whole CDR3 sequence is CSAPGQGPKSHGYTF.

This clone was counted ten times or more. Its ends do not fully match the called genes, so a read error is possible. From the germline J gene comes the end of the CDR3, since the read stops 3 residues before it. The rearrangement joins TRBV5-6 to TRBJ2-2; tentatively, D is TRBD1 (5 bases). The CDR3 has 14 amino acids. CDR1 and CDR2 (germline): SGHDT, YYEEEE. The CDR3 protein is CASTLTVNTGELFF. The part of the CDR3 DNA that was read is TGTGCCAGCACCTTGACAGTAAACACCGGGGAG.

As for this clone: The sequence runs out 3 residues before the end of the CDR3; the remainder is reconstructed from the germline J gene. This chain uses TRBV6-4 with TRBJ2-1; tentative D call: TRBD1 (6 bases). Deletions cut 3 bases from V and 9 bases from J, with 6 bases between. This CDR3 comprises 11 residues. Germline V gene sequence: CDR1 MRHNA, CDR2 SNTAGT. CDR3 DNA, as far as it was read: TGTGCCAGCAGTGAAGGGGGTGAG. The encoded protein is CASSEGGE. The complete CDR3 reads CASSEGGEQFF.

This clone has at least ten counts. The sequence runs out 3 residues before the end of the CDR3; the remainder is reconstructed from the germline J gene. V gene TRBV28 combines with J gene TRBJ2-7; perhaps TRBD1 as D (5 bases). Trimming cost V 3 bases and J 2 bases, with 8 bases left between them. The V gene's germline CDR1 is MDHEN and CDR2 SYDVKM. The CDR3 length is 13 residues. The CDR3 loop reads CASSFVGPYEQYF. CDR3 DNA, as far as it was read: TGTGCCAGCAGTTTCGTGGGGCCCTACGAG.

This clone appeared many times. The missing CDR3 end, 3 residues past where the read stops, is filled in from the germline J gene. V and J are TRBV5-6 and TRBJ2-3, with TRBD2 matching over 7 bases. From germline, CDR1 is SGHDT and CDR2 YYEEEE. The CDR3 runs 14 residues. V lost 2 bases and J lost 4; bases outside the gene matches: 4. The CDR3 reads CASSLAGIADTQYF. The DNA read from the CDR3 is TGTGCCAGCAGCTTAGCGGGGATAGCAGATACG.

This clone showed up just a few times. The CDR3 end lies 3 residues beyond the end of the read and is filled in from the germline J gene. V and J are TRBV5-1 and TRBJ1-2; D is unresolved. CDR3 length: 16 residues. Per the germline V gene, CDR1 is SGHRS and CDR2 is YFSETQ. The CDR3 DNA, read in part, is TGCGCCAGCAGCTTGGCCCGACACCCCAGCACAGATACC. It is translated as CASSLARHPSTDT. The whole CDR3 is CASSLARHPSTDTYTF.

This clone showed up just a few times. The CDR3 extends 3 residues past the end of the read, so its final part is completed from the germline J gene. This chain joins TRBV2 and TRBJ1-2; D gene ambiguous. The CDR3 sequence is 13 residues long. The V and J ends lost 8 bases and 4 bases respectively, with 14 bases between them. Germline V CDR1 and CDR2: SNHLY, FYNNEI. The CDR3 DNA, read in part, is TGTGCCAGCGGTTTCGGACTGGGCTATGGC. It specifies CASGFGLGYG. The entire CDR3 is CASGFGLGYGYTF. The full variable domain, with the rest looked up from reference TRBV2 and TRBJ1-2, is EPEVTQTPSHQVTQMGQEVILRCVPISNHLYFYWYRQILGQKVEFLVSFYNNEISEKSEIFDDQFSVERPDGSNFTLKIRSTKLEDSAMYFCASGFGLGYGYTFGSGTRLTVV.